This paragraph covers one T cell receptor beta chain sequence. Germline CDR1 and CDR2: SQVTM and ANQGSEA. Trimming stripped 3 bases from V and 6 bases from J, with 14 bases between. This CDR3 comprises 13 residues. Repertoires were generated with immunoSEQ multiplex PCR, while TCRdb's copy carries only in-frame clones and drops some. The repertoire includes 190,000 or so clones, approximately 92% of them detected once, and over 1.1% sits in the top ten. The data were obtained in a study of control samples from healthy donors and cancer patients. The TCR sequence derives from a man in his late teens or twenties in good health. The rearrangement uses TRBV29-1 and TRBJ1-2; D remains ambiguous. What was sequenced was blood. The CDR3 reads CSVDGSSGDGYTF. In DNA form, the CDR3 reads TGCAGCGTTGATGGGTCTTCGGGCGATGGCTACACCTTC.